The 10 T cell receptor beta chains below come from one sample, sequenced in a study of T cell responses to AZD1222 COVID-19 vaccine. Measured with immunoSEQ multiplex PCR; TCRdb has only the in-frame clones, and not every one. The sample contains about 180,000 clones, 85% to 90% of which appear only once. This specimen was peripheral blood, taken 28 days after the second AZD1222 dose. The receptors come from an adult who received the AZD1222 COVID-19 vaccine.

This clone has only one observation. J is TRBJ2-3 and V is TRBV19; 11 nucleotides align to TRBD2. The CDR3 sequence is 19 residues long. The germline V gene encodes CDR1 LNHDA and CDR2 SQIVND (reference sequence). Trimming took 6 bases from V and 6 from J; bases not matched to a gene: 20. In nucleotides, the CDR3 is TGTGCCAGTAGGAGAAGGGTAGCGGGGGGGCCCCTCCAAACGGATACGCAGTATTTT. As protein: CASRRRVAGGPLQTDTQYF.

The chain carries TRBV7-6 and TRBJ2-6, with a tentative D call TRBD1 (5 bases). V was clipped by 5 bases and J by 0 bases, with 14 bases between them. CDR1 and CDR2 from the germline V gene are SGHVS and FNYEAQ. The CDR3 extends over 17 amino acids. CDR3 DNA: TGTGCCAGCAGCGGCAGGGATGGGGACTCTGGGGCCAACGTCCTGACTTTC. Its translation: CASSGRDGDSGANVLTF.

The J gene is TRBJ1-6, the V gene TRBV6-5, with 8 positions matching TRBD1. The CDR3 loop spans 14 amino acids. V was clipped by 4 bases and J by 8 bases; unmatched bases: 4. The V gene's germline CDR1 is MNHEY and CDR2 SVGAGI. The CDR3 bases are TGTGCCAGCAGTTCGAGACAGGGGCATTCACCCCTCCACTTT. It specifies CASSSRQGHSPLHF.

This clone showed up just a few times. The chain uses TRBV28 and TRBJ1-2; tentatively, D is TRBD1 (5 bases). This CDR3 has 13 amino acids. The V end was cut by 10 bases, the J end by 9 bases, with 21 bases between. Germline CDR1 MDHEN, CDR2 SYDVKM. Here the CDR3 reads CATTVLGRVSYTF. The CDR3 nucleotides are TGTGCCACCACAGTTTTGGGCAGGGTGAGCTACACCTTC.

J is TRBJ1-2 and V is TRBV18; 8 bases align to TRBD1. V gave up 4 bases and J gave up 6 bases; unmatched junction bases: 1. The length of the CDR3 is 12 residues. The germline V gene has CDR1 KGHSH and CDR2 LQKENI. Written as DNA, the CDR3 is TGTGCCAGCTCACGGGGACAGGATGGCTACACCTTC. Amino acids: CASSRGQDGYTF.

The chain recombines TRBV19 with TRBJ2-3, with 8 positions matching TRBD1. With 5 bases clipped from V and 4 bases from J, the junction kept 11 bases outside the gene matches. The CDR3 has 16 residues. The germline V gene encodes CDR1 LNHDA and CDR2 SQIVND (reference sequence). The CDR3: CASSLAGQGSPDTQYF. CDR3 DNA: TGTGCCAGTAGTCTCGCCGGACAGGGTTCGCCAGATACGCAGTATTTT.

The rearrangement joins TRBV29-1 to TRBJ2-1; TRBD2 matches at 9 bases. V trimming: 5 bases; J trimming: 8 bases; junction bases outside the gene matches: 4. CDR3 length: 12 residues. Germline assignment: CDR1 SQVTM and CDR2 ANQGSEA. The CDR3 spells CSVLRGGDEQFF. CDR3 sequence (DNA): TGCAGCGTTTTGCGGGGGGGCGATGAGCAGTTCTTC.

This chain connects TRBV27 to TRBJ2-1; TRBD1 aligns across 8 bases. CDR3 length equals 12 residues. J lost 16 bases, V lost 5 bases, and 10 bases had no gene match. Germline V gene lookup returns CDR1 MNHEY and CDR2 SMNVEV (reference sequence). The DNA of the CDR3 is TGTGCCAGCAGTGCCCTGACAGGGGAAGGATTCTTC. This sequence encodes CASSALTGEGFF.

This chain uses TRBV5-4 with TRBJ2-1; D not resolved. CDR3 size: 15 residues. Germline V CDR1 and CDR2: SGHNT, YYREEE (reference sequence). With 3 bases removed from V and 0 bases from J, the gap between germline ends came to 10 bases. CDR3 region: CASSSHSSSYNEQFF. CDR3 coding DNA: TGTGCCAGCAGCTCCCATTCTAGCTCCTACAATGAGCAGTTCTTC.

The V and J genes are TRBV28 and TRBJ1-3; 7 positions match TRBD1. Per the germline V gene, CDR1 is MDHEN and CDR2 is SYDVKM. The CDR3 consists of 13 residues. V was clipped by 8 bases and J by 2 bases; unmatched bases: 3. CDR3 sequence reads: CASLRGTGNTIYF. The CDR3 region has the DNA TGTGCCAGCCTCAGGGGGACTGGAAACACCATATATTTT.